This T cell receptor (beta chain) was recovered during a study of OX40 agonist ivuxolimab in advanced cancers. At the level of the whole study: Ivuxolimab was an agonistic, fully human IgG2 monoclonal antibody directed against OX40 (CD134), a costimulatory receptor. Intravenous ivuxolimab was administered to patients every 2 weeks at six dose levels: 0.01, 0.1, 0.3, 1.5, 3 and 10 mg/kg. Of the approximately 54 dose-escalation patients, hepatocellular carcinoma was present in roughly 19, melanoma in around 15, renal cell carcinoma in 9 and head and neck cancer in 9. The dose-escalation cohort was approximately 83% male with a mean age of around 62 years, ranging from about 20 to 85. Prior anti-PD-1, anti-PD-L1 or anti-CTLA-4 therapy was permitted, and approximately 40% of dose-escalation patients had received checkpoint inhibitors. Partial responses occurred in three dose-escalation patients: two with cutaneous melanoma and one with hepatocellular carcinoma. The purpose of peripheral TCRbeta sequencing was to test whether ivuxolimab changed TCR sequence diversity and led to clonal T-cell expansion. The monotherapy dose-escalation portion (N ≈ 52 patients) of the phase I ivuxolimab trial is reported in the paper.

To sequence the TCRbeta CDR3 region, genomic DNA was isolated from the sorted cells. TCRbeta CDR3 regions were sequenced using the immunoSEQ Assay. In its TCRdb copy, this immuneACCESS table keeps in-frame sequences only and misses some clones. Where compared with another copy, unresolved V genes explain less than half of these, and the others have no known cause. The sample yields over 65,000 clones; around 84% were counted once. The top ten clonotypes cover 6.5% of the sample. What the study reported, not specific to this receptor: In the 0.1-3.0 mg/kg groups, partial responders had among the lowest normalized peripheral clonal expansion, particularly in CD8+ T cells. After ivuxolimab, expanded clones were on average more numerous among CD8+ T cells than among CD4+ T cells. The antigen specificity of the peripheral T cells that underwent clonal expansion was not determined. At doses from 0.1 to 3.0 mg/kg, clonal expansion was seen in both CD4+ and CD8+ blood T cells between baseline and week 6. Low levels of normalized T-cell clonal expansion were also seen in some nonresponding patients.

From its cysteine to its phenylalanine, the CDR3 spans 13 amino acids. Only the CDR3 portion is preserved as DNA: 39 bases, with reading frame beginning at the first base. Reading the germline V gene gives CDR1 SGHAT and CDR2 FQNNGV. V is trimmed back by 5 bases and J by 6 bases, and the junction contains 7 bases that no gene match accounts for. The trial excluded patients who had a history of autoimmune disease or who were on systemic immunosuppression. Peripheral blood for TCR sequencing was collected from all dose cohorts at baseline, on cycle 4 day 1, and on cycle 7 day 1. The samples were taken from a phase I, first-in-human, multicenter, open-label dose-escalation trial of ivuxolimab. Adults with locally advanced or metastatic head and neck squamous cell, hepatocellular, melanoma or renal cell carcinoma were enrolled in the trial. Before TCR sequencing, CD4+ T cells and CD8+ T cells were sorted from peripheral blood as separate populations.

About this clone: No cognate antigen has been identified for it. Per-base qualities were not stored, and no clone one base away is much larger.

The TCR originated in an adult with an advanced solid tumor such as melanoma, head and neck, liver or kidney cancer. The rearranged segments are TRBV11-2 and TRBJ2-7, with 7 central nucleotides matching TRBD2. The input for sequencing was CD4+ or CD8+ T cells sorted from blood, taken in a trial of the OX40 agonist ivuxolimab. The nucleotide sequence is TGTGCCAGCAGCCTACTGTCGGGGGGCGAGCAGTACTTC. It encodes CASSLLSGGEQYF.